This T cell receptor (beta chain) was captured in a study of shared clonotypes between healthy human individuals. Study in general: CD4 naive and memory got three plates each, CD8 naive two, CD8 memory one.

Naive CD8 cells lacked CD45RO, underwent positive selection for CCR7 and left out terminally differentiated effector memory CD45RA+ cells. The study drew its donors from healthy HIV-negative adults without recent acute infections or vaccinations. All of the donors resided in Nashville, Tennessee, and each was a Caucasian adult. Authors' processing steps: ImmunoSEQ output held junction-only sequences without quality scores, so filtering differed. Repertoires were generated with immunoSEQ multiplex PCR, while TCRdb's copy carries only in-frame clones and drops some. That table is the source of V, J and clone size, and D and trimming were worked out from the DNA. Among approximately 1.9 million clones listed, 90% to 95% were seen once. Germline V lookup: CDR1 MNHEY, CDR2 SMNVEV (reference sequence). Trimming removed 2 bases at V and 0 bases at J, with 4 bases between. There are 13 residues in the CDR3.

The clonotype comes from a man younger than 30 in good health. Some clones in this sample may be carry-over from other donors' samples. The chain links TRBV27 to TRBJ1-1; D is uncertain. The sample was naive CD8+ T cells from PBMCs. CDR3 residues: CASSLILNTEAFF. DNA of the CDR3: TGTGCCAGCAGTTTAATCCTGAACACTGAAGCTTTCTTT.